These 9 T cell receptor beta chains came from one sample sequenced in a study of cytomegalovirus exposure and HLA in healthy donors (dated by TCRdb to about 2017). Library prep was done by the immunoSEQ multiplex PCR assay. For the multiplex PCR, a mixture combining 60 forward primers for TCR Vbeta segments and 13 reverse primers for TCR Jbeta segments was used. TCRdb holds this immuneACCESS table with in-frame rearrangements only. Some clones are missing; in checked studies, unresolved V genes explain under half, and the rest has no known cause. The sample table holds over 200,000 clones, of which just under 85% were seen once. The biggest ten clones account for 0.58% of the sample. Sequencing input: PBMCs. The receptors come from a woman aged 35 to 49 in good health and CMV-seronegative.

The rearrangement joins TRBV9 to TRBJ1-1; D not certain. The CDR3 is made up of 15 amino acids. The V gene's germline CDR1 is SGDLS and CDR2 YYNGEE. V lost 1 base, J lost 6 bases, and 16 bases lay in between. In DNA form, the CDR3 reads TGTGCCAGCAGCGTAACCCCCGACGGGTACGCTGAAGCTTTCTTT. This translates into CASSVTPDGYAEAFF.

The rearrangement links TRBV5-1 to TRBJ1-2; 8 positions match TRBD1. The germline gives CDR1 SGHRS, CDR2 YFSETQ. J gave up 1 base and V 3 bases, and 5 bases lay outside the gene matches. The CDR3 runs to 15 residues. In DNA, the CDR3 is TGCGCCAGCAGCTCCGGGACAGGTGATAACTATGGCTACACCTTC. Its translation is CASSSGTGDNYGYTF.

Only one count was recorded for this clone. This chain uses TRBV7-2 with TRBJ2-3; D call uncertain. V gave up 1 base and J gave up 5 bases, with 13 bases separating them. Germline V gene data show CDR1 as SGHTA and CDR2 as FQGNSA. This CDR3 comprises 15 residues. CDR3 DNA: TGTGCCAGCAGCTTAGGAGGTCCACCGGGAGATACGCAGTATTTT. Amino acids: CASSLGGPPGDTQYF.

The V and J genes are TRBV19 and TRBJ2-7, with 10 bases fitting TRBD2. The CDR3 is made up of 16 amino acids. J was trimmed by 2 bases and V by 6 bases; bases with no gene match: 10. CDR1 and CDR2 from the germline V gene are LNHDA and SQIVND (reference sequence). The CDR3 loop reads CASSSPPSGGTYEQYF. The CDR3 bases are TGTGCCAGTAGCTCTCCCCCTAGCGGGGGTACCTACGAGCAGTACTTC.

The rearrangement links TRBV6-5 to TRBJ2-3; the D gene is possibly TRBD2 (5 bases). Germline V CDR1 and CDR2: MNHEY, SVGAGI. Trimming took 7 bases from V and 0 from J, leaving 14 bases between them. This CDR3 has 15 amino acids. The CDR3 DNA follows: TGTGCCAGCAAACTGGCGGGCGCTAGCACAGATACGCAGTATTTT. This gives the protein CASKLAGASTDTQYF.

This chain links TRBV11-2 with TRBJ1-1, with D hard to call. Germline V gene sequence: CDR1 SGHAT, CDR2 FQNNGV. The CDR3 is made up of 13 amino acids. The V end was cut by 0 bases, the J end by 0 bases, with 2 bases between. CDR3 protein: CASSLDMNTEAFF. The DNA for the CDR3 is TGTGCCAGCAGCTTAGACATGAACACTGAAGCTTTCTTT.

The chain links TRBV5-1 to TRBJ2-7; perhaps TRBD2 as D (5 bases). The V and J ends lost 3 bases and 3 bases respectively, with 10 bases between them. The CDR3 runs to 13 residues. Germline lookup yields CDR1 SGHRS and CDR2 YFSETQ. As DNA, the CDR3 is TGCGCCAGCAGCTCCGGGAACGACTACGAGCAGTACTTC. This gives the protein CASSSGNDYEQYF.

The rearrangement links TRBV30 to TRBJ1-2, with 7 bases lining up with TRBD1. CDR3 length: 13 amino acids. The V segment lost 2 bases and the J segment 8 bases; nucleotides outside the gene matches: 8. CDR1 is GTSNPN and CDR2 is SVGIG in the germline V gene (reference sequence). The CDR3 sequence: CAWSPRDRRGYTF. The CDR3 DNA reads TGTGCCTGGAGTCCCAGGGACAGAAGGGGCTACACCTTC.

CDR3 sequence reads: CASSEARGGTIANYGYTF. The DNA of the CDR3 is TGTGCCAGCAGTGAAGCGCGGGGGGGGACAATAGCTAACTATGGCTACACCTTC. The chain carries TRBV2 and TRBJ1-2; possibly TRBD1 for D (6 bases). V lost 0 bases and J lost 0, with 17 bases in between. Germline lookup yields CDR1 SNHLY and CDR2 FYNNEI. This CDR3 contains 18 residues.